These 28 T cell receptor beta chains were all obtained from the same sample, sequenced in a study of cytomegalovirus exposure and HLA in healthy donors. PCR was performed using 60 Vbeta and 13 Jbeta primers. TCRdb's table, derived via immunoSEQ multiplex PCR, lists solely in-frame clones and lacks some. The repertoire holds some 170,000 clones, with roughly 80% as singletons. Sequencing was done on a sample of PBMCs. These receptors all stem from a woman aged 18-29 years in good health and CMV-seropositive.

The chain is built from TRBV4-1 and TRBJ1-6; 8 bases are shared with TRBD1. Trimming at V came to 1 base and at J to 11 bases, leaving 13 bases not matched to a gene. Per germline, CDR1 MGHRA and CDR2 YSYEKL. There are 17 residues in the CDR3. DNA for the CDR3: TGCGCCAGCAGCCAAGGACGGGTAGGGACAGGATTACCACCCCTCCACTTT. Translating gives CASSQGRVGTGLPPLHF.

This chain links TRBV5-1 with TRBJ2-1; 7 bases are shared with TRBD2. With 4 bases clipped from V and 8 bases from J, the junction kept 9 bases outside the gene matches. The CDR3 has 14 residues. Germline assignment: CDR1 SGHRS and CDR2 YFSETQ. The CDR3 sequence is CASSLGLDIYEQFF. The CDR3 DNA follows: TGCGCCAGCAGCCTAGGACTAGATATTTATGAGCAGTTCTTC.

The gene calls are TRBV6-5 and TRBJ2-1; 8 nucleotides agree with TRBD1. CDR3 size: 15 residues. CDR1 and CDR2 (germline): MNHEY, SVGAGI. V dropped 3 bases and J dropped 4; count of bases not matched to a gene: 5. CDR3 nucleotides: TGTGCCAGCAGTTATGAGACAGGGGTTTACAATGAGCAGTTCTTC. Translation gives CASSYETGVYNEQFF.

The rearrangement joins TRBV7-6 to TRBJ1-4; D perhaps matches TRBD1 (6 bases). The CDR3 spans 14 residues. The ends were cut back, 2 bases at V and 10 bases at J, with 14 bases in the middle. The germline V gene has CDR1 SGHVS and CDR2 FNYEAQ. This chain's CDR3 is CASSLNREGRKLFF. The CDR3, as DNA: TGTGCCAGCAGCTTAAACAGGGAAGGTCGAAAACTGTTTTTT.

The CDR3 is CASSMDSLEQYF. CDR3 DNA sequence: TGTGCCAGCAGCATGGACAGCCTCGAGCAGTACTTC. This chain uses TRBV7-2 with TRBJ2-7, with D perhaps TRBD1 (6 bases). Trimming took off 5 bases at V and 6 bases at J, with 11 bases between the two ends. The V gene's germline CDR1 is SGHTA and CDR2 FQGNSA. The CDR3 is made up of 12 amino acids. Full variable domain (missing parts from reference TRBV7-2 and TRBJ2-7): GAGVSQSPSNKVTEKGKDVELRCDPISGHTALYWYRQSLGQGLEFLIYFQGNSAPDKSGLPSDRFSAERTGGSVSTLTIQRTQQEDSAVYLCASSMDSLEQYFGPGTRLTVT.

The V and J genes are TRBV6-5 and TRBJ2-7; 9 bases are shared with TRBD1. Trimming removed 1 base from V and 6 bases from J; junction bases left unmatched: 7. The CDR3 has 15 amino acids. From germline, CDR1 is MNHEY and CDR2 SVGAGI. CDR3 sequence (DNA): TGTGCCAGCAGTTACTTGGTGGGACAGGGTACCGAGCAGTACTTC. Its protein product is CASSYLVGQGTEQYF.

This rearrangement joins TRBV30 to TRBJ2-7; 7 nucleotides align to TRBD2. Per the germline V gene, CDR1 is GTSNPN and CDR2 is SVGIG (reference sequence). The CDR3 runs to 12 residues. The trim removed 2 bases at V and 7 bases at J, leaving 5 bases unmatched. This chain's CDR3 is CAWSLGAGEQYF. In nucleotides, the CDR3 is TGTGCCTGGAGTCTGGGAGCGGGGGAGCAGTACTTC.

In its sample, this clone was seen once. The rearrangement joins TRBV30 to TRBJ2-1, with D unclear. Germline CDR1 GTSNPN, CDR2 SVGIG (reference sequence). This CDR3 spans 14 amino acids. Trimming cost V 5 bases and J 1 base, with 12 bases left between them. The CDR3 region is CAWDRETSYNEQFF. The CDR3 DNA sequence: TGTGCCTGGGACCGCGAGACTTCCTACAATGAGCAGTTCTTC.

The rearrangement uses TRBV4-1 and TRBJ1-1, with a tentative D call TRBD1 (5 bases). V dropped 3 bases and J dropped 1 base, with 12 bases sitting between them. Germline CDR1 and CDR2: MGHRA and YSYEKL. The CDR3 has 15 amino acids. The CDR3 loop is CASSQTTVPNTEAFF. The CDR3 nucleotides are TGCGCCAGCAGCCAGACGACAGTCCCGAACACTGAAGCTTTCTTT.

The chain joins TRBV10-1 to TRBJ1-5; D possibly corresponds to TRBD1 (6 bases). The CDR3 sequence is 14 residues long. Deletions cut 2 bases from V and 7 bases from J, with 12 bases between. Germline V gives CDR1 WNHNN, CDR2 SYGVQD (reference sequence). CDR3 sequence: CASSEPGVNQPQHF. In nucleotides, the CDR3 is TGCGCCAGCAGTGAGCCAGGGGTGAACCAGCCCCAGCATTTT.

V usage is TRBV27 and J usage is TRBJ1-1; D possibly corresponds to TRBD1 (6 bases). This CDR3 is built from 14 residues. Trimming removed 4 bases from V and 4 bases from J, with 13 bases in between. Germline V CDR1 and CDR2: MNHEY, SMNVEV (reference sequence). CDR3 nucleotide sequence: TGTGCCAGCAGTTCACCATTCAGGGGCACTGAAGCTTTCTTT. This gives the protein CASSSPFRGTEAFF.

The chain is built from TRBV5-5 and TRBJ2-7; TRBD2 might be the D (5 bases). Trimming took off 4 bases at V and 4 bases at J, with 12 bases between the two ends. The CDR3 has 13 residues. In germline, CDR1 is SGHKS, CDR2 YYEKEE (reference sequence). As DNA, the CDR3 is TGTGCCAGCAGCGACTCACTAGATTACGAGCAGTACTTC. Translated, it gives CASSDSLDYEQYF.

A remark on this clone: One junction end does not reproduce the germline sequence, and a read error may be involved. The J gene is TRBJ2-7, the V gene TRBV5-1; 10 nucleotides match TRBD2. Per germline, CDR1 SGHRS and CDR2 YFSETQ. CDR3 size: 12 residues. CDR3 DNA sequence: TGCGCCAGCAGCTTAAAACTAGCGGGGAGTCACTTC. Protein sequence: CASSLKLAGSHF.

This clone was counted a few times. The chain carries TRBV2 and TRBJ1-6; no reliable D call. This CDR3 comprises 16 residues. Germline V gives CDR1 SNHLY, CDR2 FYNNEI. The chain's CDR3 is CVGQISRSSYNSPLHF. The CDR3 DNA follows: TGTGTCGGCCAGATCAGTCGGAGCTCCTATAATTCACCCCTCCACTTT.

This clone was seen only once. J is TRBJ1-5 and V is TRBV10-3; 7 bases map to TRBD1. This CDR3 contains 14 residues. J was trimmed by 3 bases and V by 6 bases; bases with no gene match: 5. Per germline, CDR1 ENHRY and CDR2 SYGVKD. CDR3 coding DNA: TGTGCCATCAGGGGGGACAGTGACAATCAGCCCCAGCATTTT. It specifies CAIRGDSDNQPQHF.

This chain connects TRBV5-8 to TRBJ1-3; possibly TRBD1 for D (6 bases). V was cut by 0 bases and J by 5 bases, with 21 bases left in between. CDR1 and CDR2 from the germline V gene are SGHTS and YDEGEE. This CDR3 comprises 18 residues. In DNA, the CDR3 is TGTGCCAGCAGCTTGGATATGGGGGGGGCAGGGCCGAGAAACACCATATATTTT. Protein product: CASSLDMGGAGPRNTIYF.

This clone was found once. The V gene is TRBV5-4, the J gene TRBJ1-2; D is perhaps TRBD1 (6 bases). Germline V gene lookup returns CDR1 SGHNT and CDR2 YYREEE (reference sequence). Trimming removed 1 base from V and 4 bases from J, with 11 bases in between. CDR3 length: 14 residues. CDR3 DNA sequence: TGTGCCAGCAGCTTGACACAGGGAATCTATGGCTACACCTTC. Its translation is CASSLTQGIYGYTF.

The chain's CDR3 is CASSPQTYGYTF. The CDR3 DNA reads TGTGCCAGCAGCCCACAGACCTATGGCTACACCTTC. V usage is TRBV7-2 and J usage is TRBJ1-2; D is unclear. With 5 bases removed from V and 4 bases from J, the gap between germline ends came to 8 bases. This CDR3 spans 12 amino acids. CDR1 is SGHTA, CDR2 FQGNSA, per germline.

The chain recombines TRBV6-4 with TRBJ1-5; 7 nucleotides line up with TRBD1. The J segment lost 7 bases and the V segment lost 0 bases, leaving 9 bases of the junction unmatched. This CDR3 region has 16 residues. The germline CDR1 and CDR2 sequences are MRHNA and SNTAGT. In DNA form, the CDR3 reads TGTGCCAGCAGTGACTCGAGACGACAGGGTGGGCAGCCCCAGCATTTT. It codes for CASSDSRRQGGQPQHF.

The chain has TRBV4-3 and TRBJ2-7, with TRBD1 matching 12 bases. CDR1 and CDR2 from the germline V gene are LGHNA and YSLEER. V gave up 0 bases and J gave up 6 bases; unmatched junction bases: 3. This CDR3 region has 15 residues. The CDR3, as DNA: TGCGCCAGCAGCCAAGAAGGGACAGGGGGCGTCGAGCAGTACTTC. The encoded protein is CASSQEGTGGVEQYF.

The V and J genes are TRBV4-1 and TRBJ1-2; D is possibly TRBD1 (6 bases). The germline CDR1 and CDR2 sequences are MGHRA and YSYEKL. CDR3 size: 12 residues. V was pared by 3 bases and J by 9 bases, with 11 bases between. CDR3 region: CASSQTTGRYTF. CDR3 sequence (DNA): TGCGCCAGCAGCCAGACGACAGGTCGCTACACCTTC.

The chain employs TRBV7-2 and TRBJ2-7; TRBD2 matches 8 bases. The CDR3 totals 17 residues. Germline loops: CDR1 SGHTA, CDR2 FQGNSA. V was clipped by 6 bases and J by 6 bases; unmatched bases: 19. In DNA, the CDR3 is TGTGCCAGCAGTATTGTGGCCATCGGGGGGGCCAGGTTCGAGCAGTACTTC. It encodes CASSIVAIGGARFEQYF.

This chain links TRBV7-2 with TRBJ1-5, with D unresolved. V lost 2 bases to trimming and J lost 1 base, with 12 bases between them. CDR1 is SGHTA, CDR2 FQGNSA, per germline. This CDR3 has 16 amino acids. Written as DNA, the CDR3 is TGTGCCAGCAGCTTATTGACGGGGTTAAGCAATCAGCCCCAGCATTTT. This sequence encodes CASSLLTGLSNQPQHF.

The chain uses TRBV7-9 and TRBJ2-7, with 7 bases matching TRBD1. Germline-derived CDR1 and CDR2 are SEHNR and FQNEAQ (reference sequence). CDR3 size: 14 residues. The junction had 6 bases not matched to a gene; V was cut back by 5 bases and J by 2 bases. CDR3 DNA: TGTGCCAGCAGCAAACAGGGGACCCCCTACGAGCAGTACTTC. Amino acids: CASSKQGTPYEQYF.

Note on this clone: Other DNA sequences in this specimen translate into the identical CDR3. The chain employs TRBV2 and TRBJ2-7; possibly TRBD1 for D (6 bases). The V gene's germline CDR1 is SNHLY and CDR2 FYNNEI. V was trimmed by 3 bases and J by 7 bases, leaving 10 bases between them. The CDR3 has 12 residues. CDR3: CASSDRGREQYF. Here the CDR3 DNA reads TGTGCCAGCAGTGACAGGGGCAGGGAGCAGTACTTC.

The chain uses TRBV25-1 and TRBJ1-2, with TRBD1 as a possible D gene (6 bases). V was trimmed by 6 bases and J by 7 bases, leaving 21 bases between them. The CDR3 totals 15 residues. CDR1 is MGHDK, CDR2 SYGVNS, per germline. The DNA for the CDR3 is TGTGCCAGCAGCAGGCCTTCCGGGGGGGCGCGTGGCTACACCTTC. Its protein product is CASSRPSGGARGYTF.

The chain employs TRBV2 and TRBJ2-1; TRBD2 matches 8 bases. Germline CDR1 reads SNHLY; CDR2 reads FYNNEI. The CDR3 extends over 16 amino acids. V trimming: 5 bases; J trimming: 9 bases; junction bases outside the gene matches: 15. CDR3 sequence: CASSNQGLVSGVEQFF. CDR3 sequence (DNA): TGTGCCAGCAGTAACCAGGGACTAGTATCGGGGGTTGAGCAGTTCTTC.

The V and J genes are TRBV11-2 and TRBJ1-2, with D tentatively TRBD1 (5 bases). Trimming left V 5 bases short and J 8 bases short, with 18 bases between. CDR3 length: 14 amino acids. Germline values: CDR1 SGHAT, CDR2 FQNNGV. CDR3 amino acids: CASSPGGGMDGYTF. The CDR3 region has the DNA TGTGCCAGCAGCCCGGGGGGGGGAATGGACGGCTACACCTTC. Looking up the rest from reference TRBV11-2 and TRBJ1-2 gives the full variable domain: EAGVAQSPRYKIIEKRQSVAFWCNPISGHATLYWYQQILGQGPKLLIQFQNNGVVDDSQLPKDRFSAERLKGVDSTLKIQPAKLEDSAVYLCASSPGGGMDGYTFGSGTRLTVV.